This T cell receptor beta chain is from a study of T cells in Graves' hyperthyroidism and ophthalmopathy. Template material for amplifying TCR beta CDR3 regions consisted of RNA transcripts. First-round RT-PCR targeting the TCR CDR3 was performed with the HTBI primer set. TCRdb independently ran MiXCR on the multiplex PCR reads; one entry per CDR3 protein. The sample includes fewer than 400,000 distinct CDR3 sequences, 11% to 15% seen only once; the top ten take around 27%. Uncontrolled infection, other autoimmune disease, pregnancy or lactation excluded patients. Used for diagnoses were clinical symptoms, serum thyroxine and TRAb, thyroid ultrasound and orbital computed tomography. This clonotype was seen at least ten times. The V segment lost 2 bases and the J segment 2 bases; nucleotides outside the gene matches: 4. The CDR3 has 15 residues. Germline assignment: CDR1 LGHNT and CDR2 FRNRAP.

The origin of this receptor is a man aged 45-65 years with Graves' ophthalmopathy. Sequencing input: blood. The chain recombines TRBV12-5 with TRBJ2-3; 7 positions match TRBD2. The CDR3 coding sequence is TGTGCTAGTGGTTTGAGCGGGGACTACACAGATACGCAGTATTTT. Translating gives CASGLSGDYTDTQYF.